The clone carrying this TCR beta chain has just one count. The antigen remains undetermined. This sample was taken from a study of cytomegalovirus exposure and HLA in healthy donors. Study-level results: A few CMV-associated chains proved CMV antigen-specific in vitro.

Libraries were prepared by immunoSEQ multiplex PCR; TCRdb keeps only in-frame clonotypes and omits some of them. The table lists tens of thousands of clones, approximately 93% of them singletons, with approximately 3.5% in the top ten. The V end was cut by 6 bases, the J end by 0 bases, with 5 bases between. CDR1 is MNHEY, CDR2 SMNVEV, per germline (reference sequence). The CDR3 runs to 13 residues. This receptor was obtained from a woman aged 18-30 years in good health and CMV-seropositive. The J gene is TRBJ1-4, the V gene TRBV27; D unclear. Source material: PBMCs. CDR3 in amino acids: CASRGATNEKLFF. The CDR3 DNA sequence: TGTGCCAGCAGGGGAGCAACTAATGAAAAACTGTTTTTT.